This record covers a single T cell receptor beta chain. The record originates from a study of blood T cell repertoires in COVID-19. Study background: Donors in the United States, Italy and Spain gave samples during acute or convalescent COVID-19.

With 0 bases clipped from V and 3 bases from J, the junction kept 2 bases outside the gene matches. This CDR3 region has 16 residues. CDR1 is SGHRS and CDR2 is YFSETQ in the germline V gene. This table comes from immunoSEQ multiplex PCR, and its TCRdb copy is limited to in-frame clones, with some not included. The sample includes 450,000 to 500,000 clones, about nine tenths of them seen just once. Participant ages covered 18 to 89 years across 20 to 30 US areas. Clinical histories supplied by participants themselves formed the basis of cohort assignment. Cohort 3 recovery required two negative PCRs, clearance, or symptom resolution.

This clonotype originated in a woman aged 55-69 years who had recovered from COVID-19. The sample consisted of PBMCs or T cells enriched from blood (not recorded which). V gene TRBV5-1 combines with J gene TRBJ2-2; 10 bases agree with TRBD1. The CDR3 DNA follows: TGCGCCAGCAGCTTGGCGACAGGGGGCTACACCGGGGAGCTGTTTTTT. This translates into CASSLATGGYTGELFF.